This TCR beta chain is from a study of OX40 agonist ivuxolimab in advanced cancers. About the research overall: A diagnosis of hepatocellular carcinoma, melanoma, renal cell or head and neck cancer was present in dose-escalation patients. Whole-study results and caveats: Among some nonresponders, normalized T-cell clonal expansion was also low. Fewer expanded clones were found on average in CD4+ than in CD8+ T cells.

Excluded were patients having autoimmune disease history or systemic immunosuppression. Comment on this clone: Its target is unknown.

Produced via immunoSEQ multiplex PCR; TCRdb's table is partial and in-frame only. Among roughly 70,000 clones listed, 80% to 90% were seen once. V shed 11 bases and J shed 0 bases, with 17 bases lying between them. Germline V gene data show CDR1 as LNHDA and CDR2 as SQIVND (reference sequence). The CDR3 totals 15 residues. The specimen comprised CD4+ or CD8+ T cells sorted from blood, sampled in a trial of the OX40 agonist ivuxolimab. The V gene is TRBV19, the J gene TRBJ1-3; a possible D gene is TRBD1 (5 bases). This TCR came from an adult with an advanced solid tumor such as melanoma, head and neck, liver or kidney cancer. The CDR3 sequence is CAAPKAGTSGNTIYF. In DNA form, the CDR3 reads TGTGCCGCCCCGAAGGCAGGGACCTCTGGAAACACCATATATTTT.